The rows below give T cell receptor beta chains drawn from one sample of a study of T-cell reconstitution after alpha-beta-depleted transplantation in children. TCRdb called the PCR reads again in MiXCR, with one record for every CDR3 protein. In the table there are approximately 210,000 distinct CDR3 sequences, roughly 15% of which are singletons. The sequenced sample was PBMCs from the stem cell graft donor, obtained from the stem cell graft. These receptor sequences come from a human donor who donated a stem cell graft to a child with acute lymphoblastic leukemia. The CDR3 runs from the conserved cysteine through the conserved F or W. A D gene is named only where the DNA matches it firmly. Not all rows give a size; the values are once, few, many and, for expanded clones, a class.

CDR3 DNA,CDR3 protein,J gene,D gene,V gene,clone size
TGTGCCAGCAGTCGAACGACTAGCGGAGCCCCCAATGAGCAGTTCTTC,CASSRTTSGAPNEQFF,TRBJ2-1,TRBD2,TRBV3-1,many
TGTGCCAGCAGCTACCCGACTAGCGGGTCCCGCTACGAGCAGTACTTC,CASSYPTSGSRYEQYF,TRBJ2-7,TRBD2,TRBV7-2,many
TGTGCCATCAGTGAGTCGGCGGGAGTACCCCCGCAGTACTTC,CAISESAGVPPQYF,TRBJ2-7,TRBD2,TRBV10-3,.
TGCGCCAGCAGCCCCGACACCACCTACGAGCAGTACTTC,CASSPDTTYEQYF,TRBJ2-7,.,TRBV10-2,many
TGCGCCAGCAAACAGGTTGGGGGGCCGTACTTC,CASKQVGGPYF,TRBJ2-7,.,TRBV5-1,many
TGTGCCAGCAGCCCGGCTAGACTGAGCTCCTACGAGCAGTACTTC,CASSPARLSSYEQYF,TRBJ2-7,.,TRBV5-6,many
TGTGCCAGCAGCTTAGGCTACGAGGGGGAGACCCAGTACTTC,CASSLGYEGETQYF,TRBJ2-5,.,TRBV11-2,.
TGTGCCAGCAGCCGAATCAGCGGTTCTTACAATGAGCAGTTCTTC,CASSRISGSYNEQFF,TRBJ2-1,.,TRBV5-5,few
TGTGCCAGTAGTATCAAACTTGTGATGAACACTGAAGCTTTCTTT,CASSIKLVMNTEAFF,TRBJ1-1,.,TRBV19,few
TGTGCCAGCAGTTTCTCAGTTAGGCCCCAGCATTTT,CASSFSVRPQHF,TRBJ1-5,.,TRBV27,few
TGTGCCAGCAGCTTCGCGGGAGTTCGTACAGATACGCAGTATTTT,CASSFAGVRTDTQYF,TRBJ2-3,TRBD2,TRBV7-2,many
TGTGCCAGTAGTCCCAGGGAGGGGTCCCGCCATTTACCTTTCTTT,CASSPREGSRHLPFF,TRBJ1-1,.,TRBV19,.
TGCGCCAGCAGCTTGGCCGGGGCTACCGGGGAGCTGTTTTTT,CASSLAGATGELFF,TRBJ2-2,.,TRBV5-1,many
TGTGCCAGCAGTCCGACCGAGGACGCCTACAATGAGCAGTTCTTC,CASSPTEDAYNEQFF,TRBJ2-1,.,TRBV12-3/TRBV12-4,many
TGTGCCAGCAGTTCTAGCGGGGCCCCAGGGACCCAGTACTTC,CASSSSGAPGTQYF,TRBJ2-5,TRBD2,TRBV12-3/TRBV12-4,few
TGTGCCAGCAGGCTCGATGGTAGCGGGAGTCGGTATACGCAGTATTTT,CASRLDGSGSRYTQYF,TRBJ2-3,TRBD2,TRBV28,.
TGTGCCAGCAGCCCAAGTGGAGACAGGGGCTACAATGAGCAGTTCTTC,CASSPSGDRGYNEQFF,TRBJ2-1,TRBD1,TRBV4-2,.
TGTGCCAGCAGTTTTGGGACTGGAAACACCATATATTTT,CASSFGTGNTIYF,TRBJ1-3,.,TRBV12-3/TRBV12-4,many
TGTGCCAGCAGTTTTACAAAGAGGTGGACTGAAGCTTTCTTT,CASSFTKRWTEAFF,TRBJ1-1,.,TRBV12-3/TRBV12-4,many
TGTGCCGTCTCAACTAGCGGGAGTCGCTACGAGCAGTACTTC,CAVSTSGSRYEQYF,TRBJ2-7,TRBD2,TRBV10-3,many
TGTGCCAGCAGCGTCCAGGGTGGCACAGATACGCAGTATTTT,CASSVQGGTDTQYF,TRBJ2-3,.,TRBV9,.
TGCAGTGCTAGAAAAGCTACAGATACGCAGTATTTT,CSARKATDTQYF,TRBJ2-3,.,TRBV20-1,.
TGTGCCAGCAGCATGGGACGCAACACAGATACGCAGTATTTT,CASSMGRNTDTQYF,TRBJ2-3,.,TRBV7-6,few
TGTGCCAGCAGCTCGGTCGTGAGAGCTTTCTTT,CASSSVVRAFF,TRBJ1-1,.,TRBV5-5,many
TGCAGTGCTAGACCCGAAACAGTCCTACCCAACTATGGCTACACCTTC,CSARPETVLPNYGYTF,TRBJ1-2,.,TRBV20-1,many
TGTGCCACCAGCAGCGACAGAGACGCAACTAATGAAAAACTGTTTTTT,CATSSDRDATNEKLFF,TRBJ1-4,.,TRBV15,few
TGTGCCAGCAGTTTTGAACAGGGAGAAGGGGCCGAGCAGTACTTC,CASSFEQGEGAEQYF,TRBJ2-7,.,TRBV12-3/TRBV12-4,.
TGTGCCAGCAGTTTTCTGACAGGGGGAAGTGGCTACACCTTC,CASSFLTGGSGYTF,TRBJ1-2,TRBD1,TRBV2,.
TGCGCCAGCAGCGAACAGGGGGGGGACACTGAAGCTTTCTTT,CASSEQGGDTEAFF,TRBJ1-1,TRBD1,TRBV5-1,.
TGTGCCAGCAGACCGCGAGGGGCCATAACCCATGAGCAGTTCTTC,CASRPRGAITHEQFF,TRBJ2-1,.,TRBV6-2/TRBV6-3,.
TGTGCCAGCAGCTCCTCGGACAGGGGTCAGCCCCAGCATTTT,CASSSSDRGQPQHF,TRBJ1-5,TRBD1,TRBV7-9,few
TGTGCCAGCAGCCGGAGACGGACAGGGGAAGAGACCCAGTACTTC,CASSRRRTGEETQYF,TRBJ2-5,TRBD1,TRBV12-3/TRBV12-4,many
TGTGCCAGCAGCTTTGGACAGCCGGGGACTGAAGCTTTCTTT,CASSFGQPGTEAFF,TRBJ1-1,.,TRBV5-8,many
TGTGCCAGCAGCTTAGAGGCCTACAATGAGCAGTTCTTC,CASSLEAYNEQFF,TRBJ2-1,.,TRBV7-9,many
TGTGCCAGCAGTGAAGAGGACAGAGAAACCGGGGAGCTGTTTTTT,CASSEEDRETGELFF,TRBJ2-2,.,TRBV25-1,few
TGTGCCAGCAGCAAAGATCCCAGGTCACGGACTAAGACCTCCCAAGAGACCCAGTACTTC,CASSKDPRSRTKTSQETQYF,TRBJ2-5,.,TRBV21-1,many
TGTGCCAGCGACCCAGGGAGACTAGCGGGCTCGCAGTACTTC,CASDPGRLAGSQYF,TRBJ2-7,TRBD2,TRBV5-5,.
TGTGCCAGCAGGAGGACTAGCGGGAGTAGATACGAGCAGTACTTC,CASRRTSGSRYEQYF,TRBJ2-7,TRBD2,TRBV12-3/TRBV12-4,many
TGTGCCAGCAGTTTACCAGCCTTTTTTGGCTACACCTTC,CASSLPAFFGYTF,TRBJ1-2,.,TRBV12-3/TRBV12-4,.
TGTGCCAGCAGTTTAGCCCTCCGGCCGAACACTGAAGCTTTCTTT,CASSLALRPNTEAFF,TRBJ1-1,.,TRBV12-3/TRBV12-4,many
TGCGCCAGCAGCTGGACGGAGAGGTACAATGAGCAGTTCTTC,CASSWTERYNEQFF,TRBJ2-1,.,TRBV5-1,many
TGTGCCAGCAGTTTATCGTGGAACGGGGTGGGTGAGCAGTTCTTC,CASSLSWNGVGEQFF,TRBJ2-1,.,TRBV27,few
TGTGCCAGCAGGCGTCTAGACAGCAACACTGAAGCTTTCTTT,CASRRLDSNTEAFF,TRBJ1-1,.,TRBV27,few
TGCAGCGTCCGGGAGCGGGAGGCAAATTACGAGCAGTACTTC,CSVREREANYEQYF,TRBJ2-7,TRBD2,TRBV29-1,.
TGCGCCAGCAGCTTGGTTGGACAGGACTACAATGAGCAGTTCTTC,CASSLVGQDYNEQFF,TRBJ2-1,TRBD1,TRBV5-1,few
TGCAGTGCTAGGTCGCTAGCGGGAGGGCAGGAGCAGTTCTTC,CSARSLAGGQEQFF,TRBJ2-1,TRBD2,TRBV20-1,many
TGTGCCATCAGTGAGTCGATTGGGGCGGGAGAGACCCAGTACTTC,CAISESIGAGETQYF,TRBJ2-5,.,TRBV10-3,few
TGTGCCAGCAGCCATCCCGGGGGCTCTGGAAACACCATATATTTT,CASSHPGGSGNTIYF,TRBJ1-3,.,TRBV12-3/TRBV12-4,many
TGTGCCAGCAGGCCTAGCATATCGGGCCGGGGTTATGGCTACACCTTC,CASRPSISGRGYGYTF,TRBJ1-2,.,TRBV6-5,many
TGCGCCAGCAGCTTGGCCCAGACAGGGGGCAGCTACGAGCAGTACTTC,CASSLAQTGGSYEQYF,TRBJ2-7,TRBD1,TRBV5-1,.
TGTGCCAGCAGTGAATCCCGGACTAGCGGGAGTAGGCGATCCTACGAGCAGTACTTC,CASSESRTSGSRRSYEQYF,TRBJ2-7,TRBD2,TRBV25-1,.
TGTGCCAGCAGTCTACGGCTTACAGGTCCGGAGACCCAGTACTTC,CASSLRLTGPETQYF,TRBJ2-5,.,TRBV28,many
TGTGCCAGCAACCGACAGGGCAACGAGCAGTACTTC,CASNRQGNEQYF,TRBJ2-7,TRBD1,TRBV6-5,many
TGTGCCAGCGGGACAGGGGCACAACCCAGCACAGATACGCAGTATTTT,CASGTGAQPSTDTQYF,TRBJ2-3,TRBD1,TRBV12-3/TRBV12-4,many